Listed here is a single T cell receptor (beta chain). This clone's antigen is unknown. Base qualities are missing; no much larger clone stands one base away. The sample's treatment or condition label, decoded: live attenuated yellow fever vaccine strain. At every blood-draw timepoint, two biological replicates of bulk PBMCs were collected. A standard Ficoll-Paque protocol was used to isolate PBMCs from peripheral blood. TriZol was used to extract RNA from bulk PBMCs, from CD4 and CD8 fractions, and from dextramer-positive and dextramer-negative fractions. This record belongs to a study of T cells after yellow fever vaccination (dated by TCRdb to the late 2010s). A note on the overall study: Libraries from fractions with low cell numbers were prepared with the SMART-Seq v4 Ultra Low Input RNA kit. Two healthy male donors made up the cohort, one aged 18 to 29 years and the other aged 30 to 39 years. Blood was collected at multiple timepoints before and after primary and secondary immunization, and bulk PBMC replicates and cell subsets were isolated. To follow T-cell clones before and after both primary and booster YFV17D yellow fever vaccination, bulk TCR alpha and beta repertoires underwent longitudinal sequencing. Overall study outcomes, separate from this receptor: After the booster, most clones that had expanded after primary vaccination were detected again (around 97% of CD4 and 88% of CD8), suggesting broad maintenance of memory. A small fraction of clonotypes appeared in both the CD4 and CD8 compartments, likely as a result of convergent recombination. The secondary T-cell response was found to be weaker but faster than the primary response, with a peak reached on day 5 rather than on day 15. FACS-sorted repertoires could contain abundant contaminating clonotypes from the bulk population, so computational filtering was required. Because only a couple of donors were included in the study, the extent to which the findings can be generalized is limited.

Synthesis of TCR cDNA relied on 5'RACE template switching, a step that introduced a universal primer site along with unique molecular identifiers. Priming of cDNA synthesis was performed from both the TCR alpha and TCR beta constant segments. Library amplification used two PCR steps, and the second PCR step added sample barcodes and sequencing adapters. Sequencing of libraries was done on Illumina HiSeq 2500 (2x100 bp) or NovaSeq (2x150 bp). In the paper's pipeline: Demultiplexing of reads and collapsing into UMI consensus sequences were performed with MIGEC, and V(D)J alignment was carried out with MiXCR. Vaccine-responding clonotypes were defined with edgeR using replicate PBMC samples, requiring FDR below 0.01 and a log2 fold change above 5 up to day 15. Each bulk clonotype was labeled CD4 or CD8 based on which sequenced repertoire, CD4 or CD8, contained the clonotype at higher abundance. TCRdb cleaned the public reads at Q25 with fastp, built clones with MiXCR and kept in-frame beta chains. Each entry is one CDR3 protein sequence, shown with its most common DNA and genes. V and J calls and clone size were set by TCRdb, not the authors. Counted in this sample were hundreds of thousands of distinct CDR3 sequences; under 7.5% of them appeared once. About 15% of the sample belongs to the ten largest clones.

The CDR3 goes from the cysteine to the phenylalanine over 14 residues. Left in the record is the CDR3 DNA by itself, 42 bases read in frame from the first base. V lost 6 bases and J lost 3 bases; the stretch between them is 16 bases long. CDR1 and CDR2 are read off the germline V gene (reference sequence) as DFQATT and SNEGSKA. The starting material was PBMCs, obtained 5 days after the yellow fever booster vaccination. Recombination connected TRBV20-1 to TRBJ2-3; a tentative D call is TRBD1 (6 bases match). The clonotype comes from a man aged 30 to 39 who received the YFV17D yellow fever vaccine. DNA sequence: TGCAGTGCGCCCGACAGGAGGCAGACAGATACGCAGTATTTT. It encodes CSAPDRRQTDTQYF.